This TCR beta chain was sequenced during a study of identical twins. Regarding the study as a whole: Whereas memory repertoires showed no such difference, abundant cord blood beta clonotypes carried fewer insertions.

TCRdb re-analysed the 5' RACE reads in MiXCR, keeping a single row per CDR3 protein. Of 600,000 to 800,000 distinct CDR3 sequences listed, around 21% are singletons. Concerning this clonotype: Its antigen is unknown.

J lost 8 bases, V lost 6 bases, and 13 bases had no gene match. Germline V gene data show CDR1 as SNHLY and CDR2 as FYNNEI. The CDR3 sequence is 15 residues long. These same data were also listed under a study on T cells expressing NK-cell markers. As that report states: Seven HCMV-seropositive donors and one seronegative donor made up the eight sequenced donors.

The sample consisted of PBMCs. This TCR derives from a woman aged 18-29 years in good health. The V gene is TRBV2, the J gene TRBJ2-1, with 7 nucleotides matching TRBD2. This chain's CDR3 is CASRKRGLYIDEQFF. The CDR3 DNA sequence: TGTGCCAGCAGGAAGCGGGGACTTTACATCGATGAGCAGTTCTTC.